This T cell receptor (beta chain) was recorded in a study of shared clonotypes between healthy human individuals. Study findings and constraints: Naive CD4 clonotypes overlapped across a handful of donors at approximately 5.3%.

Researchers partitioned CD4+ cells into CD45RA+ naive and CD45RA-negative memory subsets. Sorted subsets were amplified in replicate PCRs using 200 to 250 ng DNA, about 30,000 T cell genomes. Methods used by the authors: There were no quality scores in the junction-only immunoSEQ sequences, so filtering differed. Sequencing was performed with immunoSEQ multiplex PCR; in TCRdb, only in-frame clones are kept and a portion is missing. V, J and clone size reflect that table, while D and trimming were determined from the DNA. This table holds 2,500,000 or so clones, roughly 92% found once. The CDR3 spans 16 residues. Between the trimmed V and J ends, which lost 1 base and 0 bases, there was a span of 9 bases. Germline CDR1 SEHNR, CDR2 FQNEAQ (reference sequence). This clone has only one observation. Its antigen is not identified.

The TCR sequence derives from a man aged 18 to 30 in good health. Some clones in this sample may be carry-over from other donors' samples. Material: naive CD4+ T cells from PBMCs. Subset defined: CD45RA+ positively selected. V usage is TRBV7-9 and J usage is TRBJ2-2; D is possibly TRBD2 (5 bases). CDR3 sequence reads: CASSLDRAANTGELFF. DNA of the CDR3: TGTGCCAGCAGCTTAGATCGAGCGGCGAACACCGGGGAGCTGTTTTTT.